This entry lists 29 T cell receptor beta chains sequenced from one sample in a study of read filtering for tumor transcriptome and immune sequencing. This library used around 400 ng RNA and molecular barcoded adaptors spanning alpha/delta and beta/gamma chains. TCRdb used MiXCR to reprocess the reads, holding one entry per CDR3 protein. The sample holds some 62,000 distinct CDR3 sequences, approximately 15% seen once. The sequencing sample was made of a population of CD138-negative cells sorted from bone marrow. These receptors were obtained from a donor aged 40 or over with multiple myeloma.

In its sample, this clonotype was seen a few times. V and J are TRBV29-1 and TRBJ2-7, with 10 bases aligning to TRBD1. V shed 0 bases and J 5 bases; nucleotides not matched to a gene: 10. The CDR3 length is 16 residues. CDR1 SQVTM and CDR2 ANQGSEA come from the germline V gene. This CDR3 is CSVEDWDRGHRDEQYF. In nucleotides, the CDR3 is TGCAGCGTTGAAGATTGGGACAGGGGACACCGGGACGAGCAGTACTTC.

This clonotype was found many times. J is TRBJ2-1 and V is TRBV6-2 or TRBV6-3; 12 positions match TRBD2. Germline CDR1 is MNHEY and CDR2 is SVGEGT. Losses at the gene ends were 6 bases for V and 4 bases for J; bases not matched to a gene: 7. This CDR3 is built from 16 residues. The CDR3 here is CASSSRLAGEYNEQFF. The CDR3 DNA follows: TGTGCCAGCAGCAGCAGACTAGCGGGAGAGTACAATGAGCAGTTCTTC.

Comment on this clonotype: A clone one base away is much larger, so this may be a read error. The genes are TRBV24-1 and TRBJ2-1, with 8 bases identical to TRBD1. CDR1 is KGHDR and CDR2 is SFDVKD in the germline V gene. V lost 1 base, J lost 2 bases, and 15 bases stayed unmatched. This CDR3 is 20 amino acids long. CDR3 sequence reads: CATSDFVPSQTGGAYNEQFF. The CDR3 DNA follows: TGTGCCACCAGTGATTTTGTGCCATCCCAAACAGGGGGAGCCTACAATGAGCAGTTCTTC.

The chain has TRBV7-9 and TRBJ2-1; tentatively, D is TRBD1 or TRBD2 (5 bases each). This CDR3 has 16 residues. In germline, CDR1 is SEHNR, CDR2 FQNEAQ (reference sequence). V lost 7 bases, J lost 7 bases, and 23 bases lay in between. As DNA, the CDR3 is TGTGCCAGCACCTCGACCGTCGGGACCCCCATGAATGAGCAGTTCTTC. This gives the protein CASTSTVGTPMNEQFF.

The V gene is TRBV7-3, the J gene TRBJ2-1; 9 bases map to TRBD2. Losses at the gene ends were 5 bases for V and 7 bases for J; bases not matched to a gene: 6. The CDR3 has 14 residues. Germline lookup yields CDR1 SGHTA and CDR2 FQGTGA. The CDR3 loop is CASSRPLAGNEQFF. CDR3 bases: TGTGCCAGCAGCCGCCCCCTAGCGGGGAATGAGCAGTTCTTC.

As to this clonotype: No conserved phenylalanine or tryptophan is present at the end of the CDR3, so a read error is the likely explanation. V usage is TRBV12-3 or TRBV12-4 and J usage is TRBJ1-1; D call uncertain. The ends were cut back, 6 bases at V and 6 bases at J, with 11 bases in the middle. CDR3 length equals 12 residues. The CDR3 sequence is CASRPRTSEAFL. As DNA, the CDR3 is TGTGCCAGCAGGCCCCGGACCTCTGAAGCTTTCCTT.

The chain employs TRBV27 and TRBJ2-7; 7 bases align to TRBD2. CDR3 size: 15 residues. The junction had 6 bases not matched to a gene; V was cut back by 2 bases and J by 2 bases. In germline, CDR1 is MNHEY, CDR2 SMNVEV (reference sequence). The CDR3 DNA reads as TGTGCCAGCAGTTTAAGGCCTAGCGGAGCCTACGAGCAGTACTTC. This codes for CASSLRPSGAYEQYF.

There are many counts of this clonotype. The chain links TRBV4-1 to TRBJ2-1, with unresolved D. Deletions cut 0 bases from V and 9 bases from J, with 3 bases between. Germline CDR1 MGHRA, CDR2 YSYEKL. The CDR3 length is 11 residues. The CDR3 nucleotides read TGCGCCAGCAGCCAAGACAGTGAGCAGTTCTTC. Its translation: CASSQDSEQFF.

The chain couples TRBV7-2 to TRBJ2-1, with D tentatively TRBD2 (5 bases). V shed 1 base and J shed 5 bases, with 12 bases lying between them. The length of the CDR3 is 15 residues. Germline lookup yields CDR1 SGHTA and CDR2 FQGNSA. The CDR3 loop is CASSLVAHTNNEQFF. In DNA, the CDR3 is TGTGCCAGCAGCTTAGTAGCGCATACTAACAATGAGCAGTTCTTC.

Many counts were recorded for this clonotype. This chain connects TRBV20-1 to TRBJ2-1, with 11 bases identical to TRBD2. The CDR3 contains 16 residues. Germline CDR1 and CDR2: DFQATT and SNEGSKA (reference sequence). V shed 1 base, J shed 2 bases, and the junction held 4 bases outside the gene matches. Here the CDR3 reads CSARVAGGLAYNEQFF. For the CDR3, the DNA is TGCAGTGCTAGAGTAGCGGGAGGGCTGGCCTACAATGAGCAGTTCTTC.

This clonotype has a count of ten or more. The rearrangement uses TRBV5-1 and TRBJ1-1, with no clear D. CDR3 length: 14 amino acids. The V gene's germline CDR1 is SGHRS and CDR2 YFSETQ. V shed 0 bases and J shed 0 bases, with 6 bases lying between them. This CDR3 is CASSLVSVNTEAFF. DNA for the CDR3: TGCGCCAGCAGCTTGGTTTCGGTGAACACTGAAGCTTTCTTT.

In its sample, this clonotype was seen a few times. The rearrangement uses TRBV5-1 and TRBJ2-3; no reliable D call. The CDR3 runs to 13 residues. Per germline, CDR1 SGHRS and CDR2 YFSETQ. V was trimmed by 3 bases and J by 2 bases, leaving 7 bases between them. The CDR3 DNA follows: TGCGCCAGCAGCTCTGGTTTCACAGATACGCAGTATTTT. Encoded protein: CASSSGFTDTQYF. Combining the CDR3 with reference TRBV5-1 and TRBJ2-3 gives the whole variable domain KAGVTQTPRYLIKTRGQQVTLSCSPISGHRSVSWYQQTPGQGLQFLFEYFSETQRNKGNFPGRFSGRQFSNSRSEMNVSTLELGDSALYLCASSSGFTDTQYFGPGTRLTVL.

This clonotype was seen a few times. The V call is TRBV11-2, the J call TRBJ2-5; perhaps TRBD2 as D (5 bases). CDR3 length: 18 residues. V lost 0 bases and J lost 1, with 18 bases in between. Germline CDR1 and CDR2: SGHAT and FQNNGV. The CDR3 reads CASSLDRKSGGSQETQYF. The CDR3 DNA reads as TGTGCCAGCAGCTTAGATCGGAAAAGCGGAGGATCCCAAGAGACCCAGTACTTC.

This clonotype was counted ten times or more. The chain recombines TRBV6-2 or TRBV6-3 with TRBJ1-1; D remains unclear. Germline V CDR1 and CDR2: MNHEY, SVGEGT. The V end lost 2 bases, the J end lost 0 bases, and 13 bases lay between the germline ends. The CDR3 is 16 residues long. Here the CDR3 reads CASSYRLPSMNTEAFF. DNA of the CDR3: TGTGCCAGCAGTTACCGGTTACCTTCCATGAACACTGAAGCTTTCTTT.

This clonotype was detected many times. The chain has TRBV6-2 or TRBV6-3 and TRBJ1-5, with TRBD1 as a possible D gene (6 bases). The CDR3 loop spans 13 amino acids. V lost 5 bases, J lost 3 bases, and 8 bases lay in between. Germline V gene sequence: CDR1 MNHEY, CDR2 SVGEGT. CDR3 region: CASSRDNNQPQHF. CDR3 DNA sequence: TGTGCCAGCAGTCGGGACAACAATCAGCCCCAGCATTTT.

This clonotype was counted ten times or more. The CDR3 sequence is CSARDQGSSYEQYF. Here the CDR3 DNA reads TGCAGTGCTAGAGATCAGGGGAGCTCCTACGAGCAGTACTTC. The rearrangement joins TRBV20-1 to TRBJ2-7; a possible D gene is TRBD1 (6 bases). The V gene lost 0 bases and the J gene lost 0 bases, with 9 bases spanning the gap. CDR3 size: 14 residues. CDR1 and CDR2 from the germline V gene are DFQATT and SNEGSKA (reference sequence).

This clonotype was counted ten times or more. In DNA, the CDR3 is TGTGCCAGCATCAGCGGGCGGGTTCAAGCTGGCTACAATGAGCAGTTCTTC. It yields the protein CASISGRVQAGYNEQFF. V gene TRBV2 combines with J gene TRBJ2-1; D is perhaps TRBD2 (6 bases). The germline V gene encodes CDR1 SNHLY and CDR2 FYNNEI. V lost 7 bases and J lost 3, with 22 bases in between. CDR3 length: 17 amino acids.

V and J are TRBV14 and TRBJ2-1; perhaps TRBD2 as D (6 bases). Germline CDR1 reads SGHDN; CDR2 reads FVKESK. The CDR3 covers 16 residues. V lost 4 bases and J lost 2, with 15 bases in between. The CDR3 protein is CASSPPGLPTYNEQFF. The CDR3 DNA reads TGTGCCAGCAGCCCCCCAGGACTACCGACCTACAATGAGCAGTTCTTC. Based on the CDR3 plus reference TRBV14 and TRBJ2-1, the full variable domain is EAGVTQFPSHSVIEKGQTVTLRCDPISGHDNLYWYRRVMGKEIKFLLHFVKESKQDESGMPNNRFLAERTGGTYSTLKVQPAELEDSGVYFCASSPPGLPTYNEQFFGPGTRLTVL.

This clonotype was observed at least ten times. V gene TRBV27 combines with J gene TRBJ2-5; TRBD2 is a possible D gene (6 bases). V was pared by 5 bases and J by 4 bases, with 17 bases between. CDR1 and CDR2 from the germline V gene are MNHEY and SMNVEV (reference sequence). This CDR3 has 15 amino acids. This CDR3 is CASSPGLQALETQYF. DNA of the CDR3: TGTGCCAGCAGTCCTGGACTACAGGCCCTAGAGACCCAGTACTTC.

This clonotype showed up many times. J is TRBJ1-1 and V is TRBV13; the match to TRBD1 covers 8 bases. This CDR3 contains 16 residues. Germline V gene lookup returns CDR1 PRHDT and CDR2 FYEKMQ (reference sequence). Unmatched junction bases numbered 8, after V lost 4 bases and J lost 1 base. The CDR3 sequence is CASSSQGARRNTEAFF. The CDR3 nucleotides read TGTGCCAGCAGCTCGCAGGGGGCGCGAAGGAACACTGAAGCTTTCTTT. The full variable domain, its missing parts supplied by reference TRBV13 and TRBJ1-1, is AAGVIQSPRHLIKEKRETATLKCYPIPRHDTVYWYQQGPGQDPQFLISFYEKMQSDKGSIPDRFSAQQFSDYHSELNMSSLELGDSALYFCASSSQGARRNTEAFFGQGTRLTVV.

The table lists this clonotype with many counts. This sequence joins TRBV15 and TRBJ2-5; 8 bases agree with TRBD2. Germline V gene sequence: CDR1 LNHNV, CDR2 YYDKDF (reference sequence). The CDR3 covers 12 residues. The trim removed 6 bases at V and 3 bases at J, leaving 0 bases unmatched. CDR3 DNA sequence: TGTGCCACCAGGACTAGCGAAGAGACCCAGTACTTC. Amino acids: CATRTSEETQYF.

This clonotype was seen only a few times. This may be a read error: a much more frequent sequence differs by one nucleotide. The chain employs TRBV20-1 and TRBJ2-1, with D possibly being TRBD1 (5 bases). Per germline, CDR1 DFQATT and CDR2 SNEGSKA (reference sequence). V dropped 3 bases and J dropped 5 bases, with 17 bases sitting between them. This CDR3 has 15 amino acids. CDR3 protein: CSASRRQNLHNEQFF. CDR3 coding DNA: TGCAGTGCTAGTCGCCGACAGAACCTCCACAATGAGCAGTTCTTC.

In this sample, this clonotype turned up many times. The rearrangement uses TRBV18 and TRBJ2-4, with 10 bases fitting TRBD1. The CDR3 extends over 19 amino acids. Trimming cost V 3 bases and J 1 base; bases outside gene matches: 12. CDR1 and CDR2 from the germline V gene are KGHSH and LQKENI. CDR3 coding DNA: TGTGCCAGCTCACCGGCTTCGGACAGGGGGTTGATCGCCAAAAACATTCAGTACTTC. Amino acid sequence: CASSPASDRGLIAKNIQYF.

In its sample, this clonotype was seen many times. V and J are TRBV6-1 and TRBJ2-3; tentatively, D is TRBD1 (6 bases). Germline V gene data show CDR1 as MNHNS and CDR2 as SASEGT. Trimming pared 0 bases from V and 4 bases from J, leaving 11 bases between. The CDR3 sequence is 15 residues long. The CDR3 here is CASSEATGFSDTQYF. CDR3 nucleotide sequence: TGTGCCAGCAGTGAAGCTACAGGGTTTTCAGATACGCAGTATTTT.

Comment on this clonotype: A far larger clone is one base from this, pointing to a likely read error. This chain joins TRBV7-8 and TRBJ2-1, with 10 bases that match TRBD2. The CDR3 is 15 residues long. Germline assignment: CDR1 SGHVS and CDR2 FQNEAQ. CDR3 coding DNA: TGTGCCAGCAGCTTAAATGTCCGGGGTCTAGCGGGAGCCACTTTC. Translated, it gives CASSLNVRGLAGATF.

This clonotype was seen a handful of times. This chain joins TRBV7-3 and TRBJ1-1; D possibly corresponds to TRBD1 (5 bases). CDR1 and CDR2 from the germline V gene are SGHTA and FQGTGA. Trimming took off 5 bases at V and 0 bases at J, with 10 bases between the two ends. The CDR3 consists of 14 residues. The CDR3 nucleotides read TGTGCCAGCAGCCCACAGGCCTTGAACACTGAAGCTTTCTTT. Translation gives CASSPQALNTEAFF.

This clonotype has only a few counts. The chain combines TRBV12-3 or TRBV12-4 with TRBJ2-6; D is uncertain. This CDR3 contains 17 residues. The ends were cut back, 8 bases at V and 0 bases at J, with 17 bases in the middle. DNA of the CDR3: TGTGCCAGCGCTGACACCGCTCATCACTCTGGGGCCAACGTCCTGACTTTC. Protein: CASADTAHHSGANVLTF.

This clonotype showed up many times. The genes are TRBV4-3 and TRBJ2-1; 9 nucleotides agree with TRBD2. The CDR3 sequence is 15 residues long. In germline, CDR1 is LGHNA, CDR2 YSLEER. With 4 bases clipped from V and 5 bases from J, the junction kept 6 bases outside the gene matches. CDR3 DNA sequence: TGCGCCAGCAGCCCAGGGACTAGCCAGCACAATGAGCAGTTCTTC. This encodes CASSPGTSQHNEQFF.

This clonotype was recorded many times. V and J are TRBV7-9 and TRBJ1-2; D might be TRBD1 (6 bases). Germline V gene data show CDR1 as SEHNR and CDR2 as FQNEAQ (reference sequence). Trimming removed 5 bases from V and 6 bases from J, with 16 bases in between. The CDR3 is 14 residues long. The CDR3 DNA reads TGTGCCAGCAGCCTTTCGGACAGAGAACATGGCTACACCTTC. Translated: CASSLSDREHGYTF.